The 22 T cell receptor beta chains below come from one sample, sequenced in a study of blood T cell repertoires in COVID-19. TCRdb's table, derived via immunoSEQ multiplex PCR, lists solely in-frame clones and lacks some. Found here are 200,000 to 250,000 clones, approximately 86% of them singletons; the top ten hold over 6%. Sequenced sample: peripheral blood. Receptor source: an older woman with active or convalescent COVID-19.

This chain uses TRBV3-1 (or the pseudogene TRBV3-2) with TRBJ1-1; D unresolved. Germline loops: CDR1 LGHDT, CDR2 YNNKEL (reference sequence). This CDR3 spans 13 amino acids. Trimming removed 6 bases from V and 0 bases from J, with 8 bases in between. CDR3 DNA sequence: TGTGCCAGCAGTCCCGCGGTGAACACTGAAGCTTTCTTT. It is translated as CASSPAVNTEAFF.

This clone was counted once. V and J are TRBV6-5 and TRBJ2-7; D unclear. Per the germline V gene, CDR1 is MNHEY and CDR2 is SVGAGI. The CDR3 is made up of 13 amino acids. The V gene lost 8 bases and the J gene lost 0 bases, with 11 bases spanning the gap. The DNA for the CDR3 is TGTGCCAGCCACAGACCGAGCTCCTACGAGCAGTACTTC. Protein product: CASHRPSSYEQYF.

The V call is TRBV5-6, the J call TRBJ1-4; 8 nucleotides line up with TRBD1. Germline values: CDR1 SGHDT, CDR2 YYEEEE. This CDR3 contains 15 residues. Losses at the gene ends were 3 bases for V and 8 bases for J; bases not matched to a gene: 9. The DNA for the CDR3 is TGTGCCAGCAGCTCTGGACAGGGAGGGAGAGAAAAACTGTTTTTT. Translated, it gives CASSSGQGGREKLFF.

The chain uses TRBV5-1 and TRBJ2-2; TRBD1 aligns across 7 bases. The length of the CDR3 is 15 residues. Germline trimming cut 4 bases from V and 4 bases from J; bases unmatched to any gene: 7. Per the germline V gene, CDR1 is SGHRS and CDR2 is YFSETQ. CDR3 bases: TGCGCCAGCAGCGGGGCAGCAGGGGGCACCGGGGAGCTGTTTTTT. It yields the protein CASSGAAGGTGELFF.

V is TRBV12-3 or TRBV12-4 and J is TRBJ1-1, with D unresolved. The V end was cut by 1 base, the J end by 3 bases, with 6 bases between. The CDR3 spans 13 residues. The chain's CDR3 is CASSLESYTEAFF. The CDR3, as DNA: TGTGCCAGCAGTTTAGAGAGTTACACTGAAGCTTTCTTT.

The J gene is TRBJ2-5, the V gene TRBV5-1; a possible D gene is TRBD1 (5 bases). The V end was cut by 1 base, the J end by 2 bases, with 9 bases between. This CDR3 contains 14 residues. Germline lookup yields CDR1 SGHRS and CDR2 YFSETQ. The CDR3 region is CASSLWAGQETQYF. Here the CDR3 DNA reads TGCGCCAGCAGCTTGTGGGCAGGGCAAGAGACCCAGTACTTC.

This clone was detected only a few times. The CDR3 DNA is TGTGCCAGTAGTATAACGGGACAGGGGAGCACTGAAGCTTTCTTT. Translated: CASSITGQGSTEAFF. This chain connects TRBV19 to TRBJ1-1; 10 nucleotides line up with TRBD1. The CDR3 runs 15 residues. CDR1 and CDR2 (germline): LNHDA, SQIVND (reference sequence). The V gene end was trimmed by 2 bases and the J gene end by 4 bases; junction bases not matched to a gene: 4.

The chain joins TRBV18 to TRBJ2-4; D unclear. The CDR3 has 14 residues. Trimming shortened V by 2 bases and J by 2 bases, and 7 bases separated the two germline ends. Per germline, CDR1 KGHSH and CDR2 LQKENI. Written as DNA, the CDR3 is TGTGCCAGCTCACCAGGAGCTACCAAAAACATTCAGTACTTC. It encodes CASSPGATKNIQYF.

The genes are TRBV6-4 and TRBJ2-1, with a possible D match to TRBD2 (6 bases). The CDR3 extends over 17 amino acids. Trimming pared 0 bases from V and 3 bases from J, leaving 15 bases between. Germline lookup yields CDR1 MRHNA and CDR2 SNTAGT. The CDR3, as DNA: TGTGCCAGCAGTGACTCGACGGGGGTTAGGAGCTACAATGAGCAGTTCTTC. Its protein product is CASSDSTGVRSYNEQFF.

The chain combines TRBV7-9 with TRBJ1-1; D is undetermined. Deletions cut 2 bases from V and 2 bases from J, with 12 bases between. The CDR3 consists of 15 residues. Per the germline V gene, CDR1 is SEHNR and CDR2 is FQNEAQ (reference sequence). The CDR3 loop reads CASSLNPPGNTEAFF. CDR3 in DNA: TGTGCCAGCAGCTTAAACCCCCCGGGAAACACTGAAGCTTTCTTT. Combining the CDR3 with reference TRBV7-9 and TRBJ1-1 gives the whole variable domain DTGVSQNPRHKITKRGQNVTFRCDPISEHNRLYWYRQTLGQGPEFLTYFQNEAQLEKSRLLSDRFSAERPKGSFSTLEIQRTEQGDSAMYLCASSLNPPGNTEAFFGQGTRLTVV.

The chain carries TRBV29-1 and TRBJ1-1, with D hard to call. The CDR3 loop spans 13 amino acids. Trimming took 1 base from V and 3 from J, leaving 9 bases between them. Germline-derived CDR1 and CDR2 are SQVTM and ANQGSEA. The CDR3 protein is CSVEAQTDTEAFF. CDR3 sequence (DNA): TGCAGCGTTGAAGCACAGACCGACACTGAAGCTTTCTTT.

This chain uses TRBV7-3 with TRBJ2-1; 7 positions agree with TRBD1. Germline V gene lookup returns CDR1 SGHTA and CDR2 FQGTGA. The CDR3 covers 16 residues. V dropped 5 bases and J dropped 6; count of bases not matched to a gene: 13. CDR3 nucleotide sequence: TGTGCCAGCAGCCACAAGACGACAGGGTTCAGCAATGAGCAGTTCTTC. Protein: CASSHKTTGFSNEQFF.

The V call is TRBV5-5, the J call TRBJ1-1; D gene ambiguous. Germline lookup yields CDR1 SGHKS and CDR2 YYEKEE (reference sequence). CDR3 length equals 19 residues. V shed 2 bases and J shed 1 base, with 24 bases lying between them. The CDR3 loop is CASSFMEGRIESPNTEAFF. The CDR3 coding sequence is TGTGCCAGCAGCTTTATGGAGGGCCGAATCGAGTCACCGAACACTGAAGCTTTCTTT.

The chain joins TRBV12-3 or TRBV12-4 to TRBJ1-5; D gene unclear. V was cut by 5 bases and J by 9 bases, with 11 bases left in between. The CDR3 has 12 amino acids. CDR3 sequence reads: CASSDLGRPQHF. Written as DNA, the CDR3 is TGTGCCAGCAGTGATTTAGGGAGGCCCCAGCATTTT.

This chain joins TRBV7-8 and TRBJ2-1, with D possibly being TRBD2 (5 bases). The V and J ends lost 6 bases and 2 bases respectively, with 14 bases between them. The CDR3 runs 15 residues. Germline values: CDR1 SGHVS, CDR2 FQNEAQ. The DNA of the CDR3 is TGTGCCAGCAGGAGCGACTACCATACCTACAATGAGCAGTTCTTC. As protein: CASRSDYHTYNEQFF.

This clone was seen only a few times. The chain uses TRBV6-6 and TRBJ1-4; a possible D gene is TRBD1 (6 bases). CDR3 length: 14 residues. Between the trimmed V and J ends, which lost 2 bases and 8 bases, there was a span of 12 bases. Looked up from germline, CDR1 is MNHNY and CDR2 is SVGAGI (reference sequence). Written as DNA, the CDR3 is TGTGCCAGCAGTTACGGGGGCCTGGAGGAAAAACTGTTTTTT. Amino acid sequence: CASSYGGLEEKLFF.

The rearrangement uses TRBV5-8 and TRBJ2-5; D unclear. The germline V gene encodes CDR1 SGHTS and CDR2 YDEGEE. The CDR3 contains 12 residues. V lost 2 bases and J 2 bases, leaving 4 bases between the germline ends. CDR3 DNA: TGTGCCAGCAGCTTACAGCAAGAGACCCAGTACTTC. Amino acid sequence: CASSLQQETQYF. The variable domain in full, completed from reference TRBV5-8 and TRBJ2-5, reads EAGVTQSPTHLIKTRGQQATLRCSPISGHTSVYWYQQALGLGLQFLLWYDEGEERNRGNFPPRFSGRQFPNYSSELNVNALELEDSALYLCASSLQQETQYFGPGTRLLVL.

The chain employs TRBV6-1 and TRBJ2-5, with 7 positions matching TRBD1. CDR3 length: 16 residues. The trim removed 2 bases at V and 4 bases at J, leaving 10 bases unmatched. Germline V gene data show CDR1 as MNHNS and CDR2 as SASEGT. DNA of the CDR3: TGTGCCAGCAGTGAACCTCGGTCAGGGGGTGGAGAGACCCAGTACTTC. Amino acids: CASSEPRSGGGETQYF.

This clone has at least ten counts. The J gene is TRBJ1-1, the V gene TRBV9; a possible D gene is TRBD1 (6 bases). V was trimmed by 4 bases and J by 4 bases, leaving 11 bases between them. This CDR3 has 13 residues. Germline CDR1 reads SGDLS; CDR2 reads YYNGEE. CDR3 nucleotide sequence: TGTGCCAGCAGCATGGGGGCTGTCACTGAAGCTTTCTTT. The encoded protein is CASSMGAVTEAFF.

The J gene is TRBJ1-1, the V gene TRBV20-1; no clear D. From germline, CDR1 is DFQATT and CDR2 SNEGSKA (reference sequence). This CDR3 is built from 11 residues. In nucleotides, the CDR3 is TGCGCCCCCGGGAAGAACACTGAAGCTTTCTTT. Translation: CAPGKNTEAFF.

J is TRBJ1-5 and V is TRBV6-5; tentatively, D is TRBD1 (6 bases). The ends were cut back, 6 bases at V and 2 bases at J, with 11 bases in the middle. There are 14 residues in the CDR3. In germline, CDR1 is MNHEY, CDR2 SVGAGI. The CDR3 nucleotides are TGTGCCAGCAGGATGAGACAGGGCAATCAGCCCCAGCATTTT. As protein: CASRMRQGNQPQHF.

The chain is built from TRBV6-6 and TRBJ1-5; TRBD1 aligns across 7 bases. This CDR3 is 13 amino acids long. Germline assignment: CDR1 MNHNY and CDR2 SVGAGI (reference sequence). V lost 7 bases, J lost 9 bases, and 9 bases stayed unmatched. The CDR3, as DNA: TGTGCCAGCACCGGACAGGAGGTCCGGCCCCAGCATTTT. This encodes CASTGQEVRPQHF.